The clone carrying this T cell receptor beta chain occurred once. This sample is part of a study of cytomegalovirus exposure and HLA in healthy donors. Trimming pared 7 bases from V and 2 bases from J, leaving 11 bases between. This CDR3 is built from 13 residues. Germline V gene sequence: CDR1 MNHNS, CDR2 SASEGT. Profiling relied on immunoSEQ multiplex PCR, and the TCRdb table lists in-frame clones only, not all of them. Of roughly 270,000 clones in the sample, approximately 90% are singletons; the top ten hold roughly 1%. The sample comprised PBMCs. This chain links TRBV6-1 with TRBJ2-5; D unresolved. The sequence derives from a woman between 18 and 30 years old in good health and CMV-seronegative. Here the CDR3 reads CASIEWQQETQYF. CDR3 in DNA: TGTGCCAGCATTGAGTGGCAGCAAGAGACCCAGTACTTC.